This is a list of T cell receptor beta chains from one sample in a study of blood T cell repertoires in COVID-19. TCRdb keeps only in-frame clones here, not all; method: immunoSEQ multiplex PCR. The top ten clones hold 1.5% to 2% of a sample with under 300,000 clones, 80% to 90% of them seen once. Sequencing was carried out using PBMCs or T cells enriched from blood (not recorded which). The source of these receptors is a woman between 45 and 65 years old who had recovered from COVID-19. CDR3s include the opening cysteine and the closing phenylalanine or tryptophan. The D gene is left open where the match is weak. Where a row states a size, it is once, few, many or the class of an expanded clone; other rows omit it.

>TRBJ1-6|TRBV5-1|.|.
TGCGCCAGCAGCGATAGGGGATCAAGAGATTCACCCCTCCACTTT
CASSDRGSRDSPLHF
>TRBJ2-1|TRBV29-1|TRBD2|.
TGCAGCGTTGAAGATCGTTTCAGCGGACTAGTGGGGGACTACAATGAGCAGTTCTTC
CSVEDRFSGLVGDYNEQFF
>TRBJ2-2|TRBV7-9|.|.
TGTGCCAGCAGAACACTTAGCAGTACCGGGGAGCTGTTTTTT
CASRTLSSTGELFF
>TRBJ1-6|TRBV2|TRBD1|.
TGTGCCAGCAGAAAGGACAGGGGGCAGGCACCCCTCCACTTT
CASRKDRGQAPLHF
>TRBJ2-7|TRBV11-1|.|.
TGTGCCAGCAGCAGATTAAAGAGCTCCTACGAGCAGTACTTC
CASSRLKSSYEQYF
>TRBJ2-2|TRBV16|TRBD2|.
TGTGCCAGCAGCCAAAGGACACAACTAGCGGGAGTTAGGACCGGGGAGCTGTTTTTT
CASSQRTQLAGVRTGELFF
>TRBJ2-7|TRBV10-3|TRBD2|.
TGTGCCATCAGTGGTAAGGGACTAGCGGGAGGCTACGAGCAGTACTTC
CAISGKGLAGGYEQYF
>TRBJ2-3|TRBV19|TRBD1|.
TGTGCCAGTAGCCTCGGACAGGCCCACACAGATACGCAGTATTTT
CASSLGQAHTDTQYF
>TRBJ2-5|TRBV28|TRBD2|.
TGTGCCAGCAGTTCCATAGCGGGAGGGGGAGAGACCCAGTACTTC
CASSSIAGGGETQYF
>TRBJ1-5|TRBV5-1|.|.
TGCGCCAGCAGCCCTCGACAGATCAATCAGCCCCAGCATTTT
CASSPRQINQPQHF
>TRBJ2-1|TRBV11-2|TRBD2|.
TGTGCCAGCAGCTTAGAGTACGGGAGGGCCTACAATGAGCAGTTCTTC
CASSLEYGRAYNEQFF
>TRBJ1-3|TRBV19|TRBD1|.
TGTGCCAGTAGCATACACCGGGACAGGGGGCTTTCGTCTGGAAACACCATATATTTT
CASSIHRDRGLSSGNTIYF
>TRBJ1-1|TRBV6-1|.|.
TGTGCCAGCAGTGAGTCAAGCGGGGGAAGTAACACTGAAGCTTTCTTT
CASSESSGGSNTEAFF
>TRBJ2-2|TRBV19|TRBD1|.
TGTGCCAGTGCCGGGACAGGGTTGAGCACCGGGGAGCTGTTTTTT
CASAGTGLSTGELFF
>TRBJ1-5|TRBV5-6|TRBD1|.
TGTGCCAGCAGCATGGGGACAGTCAATCAGCCCCAGCATTTT
CASSMGTVNQPQHF
>TRBJ2-7|TRBV6-5|.|.
TGTGCCAGCAAAATCAGGGCAGTATCCTACGAGCAGTACTTC
CASKIRAVSYEQYF
>TRBJ2-1|TRBV27|.|.
TGTGCCAGCAGTTCCCCGGGTCACAATGAGCAGTTCTTC
CASSSPGHNEQFF
>TRBJ2-7|TRBV19|TRBD1|.
TGTGCCAGTAGTCCTCGGACAGGGGGTTACTCACACTCCCTCTCCTACGAGCAGTACTTC
CASSPRTGGYSHSLSYEQYF
>TRBJ1-1|TRBV29-1|TRBD1|.
TGCAGCGCCACTTTGGGACAGGGAGGCACTGAAGCTTTCTTT
CSATLGQGGTEAFF
>TRBJ2-7|TRBV6-5|TRBD1|.
TGTGCCAGCAGTACTCAGGACAGGGGGCTTCACGAGCAGTACTTC
CASSTQDRGLHEQYF
>TRBJ2-3|TRBV29-1|TRBD2|few
TGCAGCGTCGGACTAGCGGGAAGCACAGATACGCAGTATTTT
CSVGLAGSTDTQYF
>TRBJ1-1|TRBV5-1|.|.
TGCGCCAGCAGTGTGCGCCAGAACACTGAAGCTTTCTTT
CASSVRQNTEAFF
>TRBJ2-3|TRBV11-2|TRBD2|.
TGTGCCAGCAGCTTTAGACTAGCGGGAGTCACAGATACGCAGTATTTT
CASSFRLAGVTDTQYF
>TRBJ1-1|TRBV18|.|.
TGTGCCAGCTCCCTCCACACCGACACTGAAGCTTTCTTT
CASSLHTDTEAFF
>TRBJ1-5|TRBV28|.|.
TGTGCCAGCAGTTCCCCGACAGGACGCAATCAGCCCCAGCATTTT
CASSSPTGRNQPQHF
>TRBJ1-6|TRBV27|.|few
TGTGCCAGCAGTCCCAGCCCAGGGAATAATTCACCCCTCCACTTT
CASSPSPGNNSPLHF
>TRBJ2-2|TRBV7-9|.|.
TGTGCCAGCAGCTTAGAAGGCACGACGGGAGTCAGGAACACCGGGGAGCTGTTTTTT
CASSLEGTTGVRNTGELFF